Each of the 10 T cell receptor beta chains below was sequenced from the same sample in a study of cytomegalovirus exposure and HLA in healthy donors. The PCR ran on 60 Vbeta and 13 Jbeta primers. Here immunoSEQ multiplex PCR was the method, and the copy in TCRdb shows in-frame clones only, minus some. The table shows fewer than 200,000 clones, with around four fifths occurring only once. The sequenced sample consisted of PBMCs. These receptors were collected from a female donor in good health and CMV-seronegative.

This chain connects TRBV27 to TRBJ1-2, with D maybe TRBD1 (6 bases). The CDR3 totals 13 residues. Germline V gene sequence: CDR1 MNHEY, CDR2 SMNVEV (reference sequence). V was trimmed by 6 bases and J by 4 bases, leaving 12 bases between them. The CDR3 DNA reads TGTGCCAGCAGCCGGACAGTGGCCTATGGCTACACCTTC. This encodes CASSRTVAYGYTF.

J is TRBJ2-5 and V is TRBV30; 7 nucleotides line up with TRBD1. V shed 0 bases, J shed 4 bases, and the junction held 5 bases outside the gene matches. The CDR3 length is 14 residues. Germline V CDR1 and CDR2: GTSNPN, SVGIG (reference sequence). CDR3 region: CAWSVTGVRETQYF. Here the CDR3 DNA reads TGTGCCTGGAGTGTAACAGGGGTCCGAGAGACCCAGTACTTC.

CDR3 nucleotides: TGTGCCAGCAGCTTGGCGGGACAGGGCTGCAAGTATTTT. It translates to CASSLAGQGCKYF. The genes are TRBV5-4 and TRBJ2-3, with TRBD1 matching 9 bases. Germline V CDR1 and CDR2: SGHNT, YYREEE (reference sequence). CDR3 length equals 13 residues. V gave up 0 bases and J gave up 13 bases; unmatched junction bases: 6.

This chain joins TRBV7-8 and TRBJ1-1; D is undetermined. Germline CDR1 SGHVS, CDR2 FQNEAQ. Trimming removed 5 bases at V and 4 bases at J, with 14 bases between. This CDR3 has 14 amino acids. CDR3 amino acids: CASSPTPLGTEAFF. CDR3 in DNA: TGTGCCAGCAGCCCGACTCCCCTCGGCACTGAAGCTTTCTTT.

This chain connects TRBV11-2 to TRBJ1-2; tentative D call: TRBD1 (6 bases). Looked up from germline, CDR1 is SGHAT and CDR2 is FQNNGV. V was trimmed by 5 bases and J by 3 bases, leaving 16 bases between them. CDR3 length: 15 residues. This chain's CDR3 is CASSLDSYSYYGYTF. The CDR3 DNA is TGTGCCAGCAGCCTGGACAGTTACTCTTACTATGGCTACACCTTC.

This chain joins TRBV5-1 and TRBJ2-7; weak D call: TRBD1 (6 bases). Trimming cost V 5 bases and J 0 bases, with 15 bases left between them. The CDR3 is made up of 15 amino acids. Germline V lookup: CDR1 SGHRS, CDR2 YFSETQ. The DNA for the CDR3 is TGCGCCAGCAGTTTGCCAGGGGATAGCTCCTACGAGCAGTACTTC. Encoded protein: CASSLPGDSSYEQYF.

Details on this clone: This sample also contains other DNA sequences that code for the same CDR3. The J gene is TRBJ2-7, the V gene TRBV20-1; D is possibly TRBD2 (6 bases). Trimming stripped 6 bases from V and 4 bases from J, with 10 bases between. This CDR3 has 11 residues. CDR1 is DFQATT and CDR2 is SNEGSKA in the germline V gene (reference sequence). Written as DNA, the CDR3 is TGCAGTGCCAGGGACTCTTACGAGCAGTACTTC. Its protein product is CSARDSYEQYF.

The chain couples TRBV6-1 to TRBJ2-1; TRBD2 aligns across 8 bases. V dropped 3 bases and J dropped 7; count of bases not matched to a gene: 11. The CDR3 has 16 residues. Germline lookup yields CDR1 MNHNS and CDR2 SASEGT. CDR3 nucleotides: TGTGCCAGCAGTGACAACCCGGGGGGGGACCAAAATGAGCAGTTCTTC. This translates into CASSDNPGGDQNEQFF.

This clone was detected once. This sequence joins TRBV5-1 and TRBJ2-7; 10 bases map to TRBD1. The V segment lost 4 bases and the J segment 2 bases; nucleotides outside the gene matches: 0. CDR1 is SGHRS and CDR2 is YFSETQ in the germline V gene. This CDR3 has 13 residues. The CDR3 sequence is CASSGTGAYEQYF. Here the CDR3 DNA reads TGCGCCAGCAGCGGGACAGGGGCCTACGAGCAGTACTTC.

This clone was recorded once. The chain is built from TRBV6-5 and TRBJ1-3, with D tentatively TRBD1 (6 bases). Germline V gene sequence: CDR1 MNHEY, CDR2 SVGAGI. CDR3 length: 14 amino acids. Trimming removed 3 bases from V and 4 bases from J, with 10 bases in between. CDR3 residues: CASSYSTGGNTIYF. The CDR3, as DNA: TGTGCCAGCAGTTATTCGACAGGAGGAAACACCATATATTTT.